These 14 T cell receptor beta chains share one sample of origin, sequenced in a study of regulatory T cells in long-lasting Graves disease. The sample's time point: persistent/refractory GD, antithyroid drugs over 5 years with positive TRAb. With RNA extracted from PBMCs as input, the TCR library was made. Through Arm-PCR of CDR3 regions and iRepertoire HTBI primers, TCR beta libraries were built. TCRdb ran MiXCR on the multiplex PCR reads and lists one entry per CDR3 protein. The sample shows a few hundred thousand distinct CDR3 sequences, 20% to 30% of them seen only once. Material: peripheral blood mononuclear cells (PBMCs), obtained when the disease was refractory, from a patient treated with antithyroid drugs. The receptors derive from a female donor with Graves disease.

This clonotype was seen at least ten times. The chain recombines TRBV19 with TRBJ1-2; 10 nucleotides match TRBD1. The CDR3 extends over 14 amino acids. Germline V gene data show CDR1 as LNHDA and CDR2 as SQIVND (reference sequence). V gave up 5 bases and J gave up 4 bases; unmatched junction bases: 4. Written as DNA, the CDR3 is TGTGCCAGTAGTCCAAGGACAGGGGGCTATGGCTACACCTTC. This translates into CASSPRTGGYGYTF.

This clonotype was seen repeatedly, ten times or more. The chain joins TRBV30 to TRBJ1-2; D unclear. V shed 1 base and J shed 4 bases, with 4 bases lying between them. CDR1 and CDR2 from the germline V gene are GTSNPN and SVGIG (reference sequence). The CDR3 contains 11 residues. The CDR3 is CAWSGSYGYTF. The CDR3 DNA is TGTGCCTGGAGTGGAAGCTATGGCTACACCTTC.

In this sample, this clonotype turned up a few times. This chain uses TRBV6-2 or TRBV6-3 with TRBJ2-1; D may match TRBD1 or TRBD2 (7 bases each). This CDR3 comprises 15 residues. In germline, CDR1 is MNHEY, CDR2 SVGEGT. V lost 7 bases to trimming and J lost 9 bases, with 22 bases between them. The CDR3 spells CASNRGGSGSGEQFF. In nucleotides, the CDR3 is TGTGCCAGCAACAGGGGCGGGAGTGGGAGCGGTGAGCAGTTCTTC.

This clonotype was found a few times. Here the CDR3 reads CASSWGTTEAFF. CDR3 DNA: TGTGCCAGCAGCTGGGGGACAACTGAAGCTTTCTTT. The chain uses TRBV7-9 and TRBJ1-1; TRBD1 might be the D (6 bases). Germline-derived CDR1 and CDR2 are SEHNR and FQNEAQ (reference sequence). This CDR3 has 12 residues. V dropped 4 bases and J dropped 5 bases, with 8 bases sitting between them.

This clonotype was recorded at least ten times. CDR3 sequence reads: CASSEGTGYYGYTF. CDR3 coding DNA: TGTGCCAGCAGTGAAGGCACTGGATACTATGGCTACACCTTC. The chain is built from TRBV2 and TRBJ1-2; D is undetermined. There are 14 residues in the CDR3. The ends were cut back, 1 base at V and 3 bases at J, with 9 bases in the middle. Germline values: CDR1 SNHLY, CDR2 FYNNEI. Drawing the rest from reference TRBV2 and TRBJ1-2, the complete variable domain is EPEVTQTPSHQVTQMGQEVILRCVPISNHLYFYWYRQILGQKVEFLVSFYNNEISEKSEIFDDQFSVERPDGSNFTLKIRSTKLEDSAMYFCASSEGTGYYGYTFGSGTRLTVV.

The CDR3 reads CASSGIGAHEQYF. DNA of the CDR3: TGTGCCAGCAGTGGTATAGGAGCCCACGAGCAGTACTTC. V is TRBV25-1 and J is TRBJ2-7; D not resolved. In germline, CDR1 is MGHDK, CDR2 SYGVNS. The CDR3 extends over 13 amino acids. Trimming cost V 4 bases and J 5 bases, with 12 bases left between them.

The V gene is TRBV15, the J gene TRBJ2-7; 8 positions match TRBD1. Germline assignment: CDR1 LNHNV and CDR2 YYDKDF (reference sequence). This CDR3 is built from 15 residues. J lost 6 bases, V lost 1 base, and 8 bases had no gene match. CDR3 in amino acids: CATSRVRDRSLEQYF. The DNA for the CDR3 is TGTGCCACCAGCAGAGTCCGGGACAGGAGTCTCGAGCAGTACTTC.

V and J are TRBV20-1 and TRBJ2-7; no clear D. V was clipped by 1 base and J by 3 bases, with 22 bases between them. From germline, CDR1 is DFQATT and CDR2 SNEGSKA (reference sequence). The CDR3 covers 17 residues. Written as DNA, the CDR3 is TGCAGTGCTAGAGGCGTCGCAACTACACAGAATTTCTACGAGCAGTACTTC. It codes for CSARGVATTQNFYEQYF.

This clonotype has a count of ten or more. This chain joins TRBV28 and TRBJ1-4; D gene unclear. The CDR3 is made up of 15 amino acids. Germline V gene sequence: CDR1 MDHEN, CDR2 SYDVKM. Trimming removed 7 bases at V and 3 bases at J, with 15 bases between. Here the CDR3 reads CASKKALAANEKLFF. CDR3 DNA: TGTGCCAGCAAAAAGGCTTTAGCAGCTAATGAAAAACTGTTTTTT.

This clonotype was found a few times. The CDR3 is CASSPTGAGQPQHF. Here the CDR3 DNA reads TGTGCCAGCTCCCCTACAGGGGCGGGTCAGCCCCAGCATTTT. This chain connects TRBV18 to TRBJ1-5; 7 bases line up with TRBD1. Looked up from germline, CDR1 is KGHSH and CDR2 is LQKENI. The CDR3 sequence is 14 residues long. J gave up 6 bases and V 6 bases, and 8 bases lay outside the gene matches.

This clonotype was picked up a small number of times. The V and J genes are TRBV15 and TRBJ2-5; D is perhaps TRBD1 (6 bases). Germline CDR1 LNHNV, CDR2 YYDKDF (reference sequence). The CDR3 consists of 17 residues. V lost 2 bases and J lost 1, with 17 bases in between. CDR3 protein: CATSRPGRGQLQETQYF. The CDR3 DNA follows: TGTGCCACCAGCAGACCAGGGAGAGGACAGCTCCAAGAGACCCAGTACTTC.

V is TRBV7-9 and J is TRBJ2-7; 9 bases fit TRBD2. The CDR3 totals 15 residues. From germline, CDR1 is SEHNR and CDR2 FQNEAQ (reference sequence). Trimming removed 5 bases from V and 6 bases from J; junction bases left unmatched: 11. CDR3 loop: CASSRQREAMSEQYF. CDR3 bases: TGTGCCAGCAGCCGGCAGCGGGAGGCCATGAGCGAGCAGTACTTC.

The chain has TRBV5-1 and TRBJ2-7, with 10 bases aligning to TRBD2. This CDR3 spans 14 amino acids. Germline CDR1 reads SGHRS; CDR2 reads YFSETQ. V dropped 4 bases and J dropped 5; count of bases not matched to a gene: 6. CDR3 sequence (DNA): TGCGCCAGCAGCGGGGGACTAGCGTTCAACGAGCAGTACTTC. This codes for CASSGGLAFNEQYF.

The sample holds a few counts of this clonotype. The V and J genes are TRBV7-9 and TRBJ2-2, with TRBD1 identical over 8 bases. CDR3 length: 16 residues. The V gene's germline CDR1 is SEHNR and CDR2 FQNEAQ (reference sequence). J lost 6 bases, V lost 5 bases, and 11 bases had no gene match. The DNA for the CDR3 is TGTGCCAGCAGCAGCTATGGACAGGGATCGGCCGGGGAGCTGTTTTTT. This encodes CASSSYGQGSAGELFF.